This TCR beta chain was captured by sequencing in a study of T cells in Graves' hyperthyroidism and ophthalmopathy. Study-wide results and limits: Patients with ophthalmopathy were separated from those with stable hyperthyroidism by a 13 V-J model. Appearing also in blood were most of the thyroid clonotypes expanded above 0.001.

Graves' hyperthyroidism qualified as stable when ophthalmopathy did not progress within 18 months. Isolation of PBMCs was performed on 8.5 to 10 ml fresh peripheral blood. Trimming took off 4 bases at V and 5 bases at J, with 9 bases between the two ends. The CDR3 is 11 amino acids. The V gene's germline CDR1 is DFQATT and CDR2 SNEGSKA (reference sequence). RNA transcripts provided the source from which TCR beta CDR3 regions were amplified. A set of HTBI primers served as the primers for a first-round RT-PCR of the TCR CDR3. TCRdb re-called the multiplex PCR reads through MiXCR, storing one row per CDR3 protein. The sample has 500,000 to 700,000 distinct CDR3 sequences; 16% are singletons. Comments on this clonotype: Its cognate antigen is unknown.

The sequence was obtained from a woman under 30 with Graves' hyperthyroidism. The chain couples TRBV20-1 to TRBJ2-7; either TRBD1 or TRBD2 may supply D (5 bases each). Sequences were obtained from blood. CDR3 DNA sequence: TGCAGTGCTATGGGGACCAACGAGCAGTACTTC. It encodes CSAMGTNEQYF.